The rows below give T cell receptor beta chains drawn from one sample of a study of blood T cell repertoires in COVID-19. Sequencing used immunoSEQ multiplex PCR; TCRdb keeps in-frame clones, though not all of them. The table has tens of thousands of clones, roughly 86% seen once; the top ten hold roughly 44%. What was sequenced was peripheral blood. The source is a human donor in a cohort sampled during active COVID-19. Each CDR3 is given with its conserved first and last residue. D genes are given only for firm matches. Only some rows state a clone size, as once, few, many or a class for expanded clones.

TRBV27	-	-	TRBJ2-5	CASSSRFQETQYF	TGTGCCAGCAGTTCGAGGTTCCAAGAGACCCAGTACTTC
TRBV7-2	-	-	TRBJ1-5	CASSDPGNQPQHF	TGTGCCAGCAGCGACCCAGGGAATCAGCCCCAGCATTTT
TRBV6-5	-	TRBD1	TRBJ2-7	CASSYGGTGGLHEQYF	TGTGCCAGCAGTTACGGTGGGACAGGGGGCTTGCACGAGCAGTACTTC
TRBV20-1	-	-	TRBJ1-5	CSASPPNGGTLNQPQHF	TGCAGTGCCAGTCCGCCTAATGGGGGGACCTTAAATCAGCCCCAGCATTTT
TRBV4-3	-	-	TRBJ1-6	CASSQEFDNSAAGGSPLHF	TGCGCCAGCAGCCAAGAGTTTGACAATTCCGCGGCGGGGGGTTCACCCCTCCACTTT
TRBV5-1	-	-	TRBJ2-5	CASSYGTYSQETQYF	TGCGCCAGCAGCTACGGGACTTATTCTCAAGAGACCCAGTACTTC
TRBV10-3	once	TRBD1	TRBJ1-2	CAISRQGADGYTF	TGTGCCATCAGCCGACAGGGGGCGGACGGCTACACCTTC
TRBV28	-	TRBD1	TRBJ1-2	CASSGDRGNYGYTF	TGTGCCAGCAGCGGGGACAGGGGTAACTATGGCTACACCTTC
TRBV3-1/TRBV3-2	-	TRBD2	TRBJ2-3	CASSQDRLAGTDTQYF	TGTGCCAGCAGCCAAGATCGCCTAGCGGGCACAGATACGCAGTATTTT
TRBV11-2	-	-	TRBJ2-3	CASSLISYLTDTQYF	TGTGCCAGCAGCTTAATATCCTATCTCACAGATACGCAGTATTTT
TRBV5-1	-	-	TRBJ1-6	CASSLVSQRYNSPLHF	TGCGCCAGCAGCTTGGTTTCCCAGCGGTATAATTCACCCCTCCACTTT
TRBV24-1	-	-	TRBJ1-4	CATSDSKGVGEKLFF	TGTGCCACCAGTGATTCAAAAGGGGTCGGTGAAAAACTGTTTTTT
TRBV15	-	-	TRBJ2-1	CATSRATVYEQFF	TGTGCCACCAGCAGAGCGACAGTTTATGAGCAGTTCTTC
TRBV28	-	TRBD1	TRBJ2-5	CASSPGQSQETQYF	TGTGCCAGCAGTCCGGGACAGTCACAAGAGACCCAGTACTTC
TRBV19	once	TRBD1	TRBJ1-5	CASRQTGGGGQPQHF	TGTGCCAGTAGGCAGACAGGGGGCGGCGGTCAGCCCCAGCATTTT
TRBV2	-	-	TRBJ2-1	CASSSDSFNEQFF	TGTGCCAGCAGTTCCGACAGCTTTAATGAGCAGTTCTTC
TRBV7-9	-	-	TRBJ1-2	CASSSTGGYTF	TGTGCCAGCAGCTCTACGGGGGGCTACACCTTC
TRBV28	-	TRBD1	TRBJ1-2	CASSPGTDTFYGYTF	TGTGCCAGCAGTCCCGGGACAGACACCTTCTATGGCTACACCTTC
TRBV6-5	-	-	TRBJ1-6	CASSSSGQGRSPLHF	-
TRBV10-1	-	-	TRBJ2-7	CASRWPAAEQYF	TGCGCCAGCAGGTGGCCCGCTGCCGAGCAGTACTTC
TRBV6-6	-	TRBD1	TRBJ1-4	CATQGGADEKLFF	TGTGCCACCCAGGGGGGCGCAGATGAAAAACTGTTTTTT
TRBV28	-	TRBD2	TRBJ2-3	CASSLGTSGDTDTQYF	TGTGCCAGCAGTTTAGGGACTAGCGGAGACACAGATACGCAGTATTTT
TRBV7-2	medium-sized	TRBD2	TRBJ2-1	CASSLGTSSYNEQFF	TGTGCCAGCAGCTTAGGGACTAGCTCCTACAATGAGCAGTTCTTC
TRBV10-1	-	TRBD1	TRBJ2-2	CASSRTQGAGGELFF	TGCGCCAGCAGTCGTACACAGGGGGCCGGCGGGGAGCTGTTTTTT
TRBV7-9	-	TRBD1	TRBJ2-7	CASSSDGQGAEQYF	TGTGCCAGCAGTTCAGACGGACAGGGGGCCGAGCAGTACTTC
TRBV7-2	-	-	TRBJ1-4	CASSLAGSLNEKLFF	TGTGCCAGCAGCTTAGCGGGGAGCCTTAATGAAAAACTGTTTTTT
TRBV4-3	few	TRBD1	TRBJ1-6	CASSQERQGRSPLHF	TGCGCCAGCAGCCAAGAGCGACAGGGAAGGTCACCCCTCCACTTT
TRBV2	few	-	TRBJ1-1	CASRSGEAFF	TGTGCCAGCAGATCAGGGGAGGCTTTCTTT
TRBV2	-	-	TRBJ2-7	CASSRGASYEQYF	TGTGCCAGCAGTCGCGGAGCCAGCTACGAGCAGTACTTC
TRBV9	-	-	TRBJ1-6	CASSVAPTRDNSPLHF	TGTGCCAGCAGCGTAGCTCCTACACGGGATAATTCACCCCTCCACTTT